These 18 T cell receptor beta chains were sequenced from one sample in a study of STAT5B mutations in CD4+ large granular lymphocyte leukemia. Sequencing was performed with immunoSEQ multiplex PCR; in TCRdb, only in-frame clones are kept and a portion is missing. The sample lists tens of thousands of clones, 65% to 85% occurring once. The specimen was CD4+ T cells from blood buffy coats. These receptors were taken from a human donor in good health.

This chain links TRBV19 with TRBJ2-3, with TRBD1 matching 11 bases. The CDR3 sequence is 16 residues long. CDR1 and CDR2 from the germline V gene are LNHDA and SQIVND (reference sequence). V lost 5 bases to trimming and J lost 4 bases; unmatched junction nucleotides: 8. The CDR3 reads CASSRTGQGGADTQYF. The CDR3 nucleotides are TGTGCCAGTAGTCGCACGGGACAGGGGGGCGCAGATACGCAGTATTTT.

The chain joins TRBV10-1 to TRBJ1-1; D unresolved. Germline CDR1 WNHNN, CDR2 SYGVQD (reference sequence). The V gene lost 3 bases and the J gene lost 1 base, with 3 bases spanning the gap. This CDR3 contains 12 residues. The DNA of the CDR3 is TGCGCCAGCAGTGATCCGAACACTGAAGCTTTCTTT. This translates into CASSDPNTEAFF.

The V call is TRBV7-9, the J call TRBJ2-2; 8 bases map to TRBD1. J lost 3 bases, V lost 3 bases, and 3 bases had no gene match. The germline V gene has CDR1 SEHNR and CDR2 FQNEAQ (reference sequence). CDR3 length: 15 amino acids. The CDR3 sequence is CASSFRQGYTGELFF. The CDR3, as DNA: TGTGCCAGCAGCTTCCGACAGGGGTACACCGGGGAGCTGTTTTTT.

This clone has a handful of counts. The V and J genes are TRBV2 and TRBJ2-7; D call uncertain. Germline V lookup: CDR1 SNHLY, CDR2 FYNNEI. Trimming cost V 6 bases and J 0 bases, with 3 bases left between them. This CDR3 is built from 11 residues. In DNA, the CDR3 is TGTGCCAGCAGGGACTCCTACGAGCAGTACGTC. Its translation: CASRDSYEQYV.

The rearrangement links TRBV28 to TRBJ2-5; maybe TRBD2 (5 bases). V was pared by 5 bases and J by 5 bases, with 15 bases between. Per germline, CDR1 MDHEN and CDR2 SYDVKM. This CDR3 is built from 14 residues. The CDR3 loop reads CASSPGGLLETQYF. The CDR3 DNA follows: TGTGCCAGCAGTCCCGGCGGACTTTTGGAGACCCAGTACTTC.

This clone turned up a few times. This chain connects TRBV29-1 to TRBJ2-3, with a weak D call TRBD1 (5 bases). Germline values: CDR1 SQVTM, CDR2 ANQGSEA. The CDR3 extends over 11 amino acids. The V gene lost 5 bases and the J gene lost 6 bases, with 9 bases spanning the gap. CDR3 bases: TGCAGCGTTCCCAGGGCCGATACGCAGTATTTT. It specifies CSVPRADTQYF.

The V call is TRBV28, the J call TRBJ2-1; no firm D call. Germline V gene lookup returns CDR1 MDHEN and CDR2 SYDVKM. V lost 2 bases to trimming and J lost 10 bases, with 15 bases between them. The CDR3 has 14 amino acids. CDR3 sequence (DNA): TGTGCCAGCAGTTTAGTGGCCGATCGCTACGAGCAGTTCTTC. Encoded protein: CASSLVADRYEQFF.

This chain links TRBV10-2 with TRBJ2-5; unclear D gene. Germline V gene sequence: CDR1 WSHSY, CDR2 SAAADI. Between the trimmed V and J ends, which lost 6 bases and 4 bases, there was a span of 9 bases. There are 12 residues in the CDR3. The CDR3 region is CASSATSETQYF. CDR3 sequence (DNA): TGCGCCAGCAGCGCCACCTCAGAGACCCAGTACTTC.

This rearrangement joins TRBV6-5 to TRBJ2-2; D is unclear. Trimming took off 7 bases at V and 0 bases at J, with 3 bases between the two ends. Looked up from germline, CDR1 is MNHEY and CDR2 is SVGAGI. CDR3 length: 12 residues. This CDR3 is CASIANTGELFF. The DNA of the CDR3 is TGTGCCAGCATTGCGAACACCGGGGAGCTGTTTTTT.

The chain recombines TRBV9 with TRBJ2-1, with D perhaps matching TRBD2 (6 bases). The CDR3 covers 14 residues. V was cut by 0 bases and J by 8 bases, with 12 bases left in between. Germline values: CDR1 SGDLS, CDR2 YYNGEE. The CDR3 sequence: CASSVVTGVDEQFF. CDR3 sequence (DNA): TGTGCCAGCAGCGTAGTAACGGGAGTTGATGAGCAGTTCTTC.

V and J are TRBV5-6 and TRBJ1-5, with D hard to call. The CDR3 is 14 residues long. Trimming removed 4 bases at V and 3 bases at J, with 11 bases between. Germline loops: CDR1 SGHDT, CDR2 YYEEEE. The CDR3 sequence: CASSLTRDNQPQHF. Written as DNA, the CDR3 is TGTGCCAGCAGCCTCACCCGGGACAATCAGCCCCAGCATTTT. Combining the CDR3 with reference TRBV5-6 and TRBJ1-5 gives the whole variable domain DAGVTQSPTHLIKTRGQQVTLRCSPKSGHDTVSWYQQALGQGPQFIFQYYEEEERQRGNFPDRFSGHQFPNYSSELNVNALLLGDSALYLCASSLTRDNQPQHFGDGTRLSIL.

The gene calls are TRBV5-1 and TRBJ2-1, with D possibly TRBD1 on 6 matching bases. Germline assignment: CDR1 SGHRS and CDR2 YFSETQ. The CDR3 has 12 amino acids. V was cut by 3 bases and J by 7 bases, with 8 bases left in between. CDR3 coding DNA: TGCGCCAGCAGCTCCCAGGGGAATGAGCAGTTCTTC. It translates to CASSSQGNEQFF.

This chain uses TRBV7-2 with TRBJ1-4; D is ambiguous. Trimming removed 5 bases from V and 5 bases from J, with 9 bases in between. Looked up from germline, CDR1 is SGHTA and CDR2 is FQGNSA. The CDR3 consists of 13 residues. The CDR3 DNA follows: TGTGCCAGCAGCCGGGGTGTAAATGAAAAACTGTTTTTT. Protein: CASSRGVNEKLFF.

The chain is built from TRBV18 and TRBJ1-6; 8 bases are a match to TRBD1. Germline assignment: CDR1 KGHSH and CDR2 LQKENI. Unmatched junction bases numbered 5, after V lost 6 bases and J lost 7 bases. The CDR3 is 14 residues long. CDR3 nucleotide sequence: TGTGCCAGCTCTAATCGGGACAGGAATTCACCCCTCCACTTT. Its translation: CASSNRDRNSPLHF.

The rearrangement joins TRBV5-4 to TRBJ2-5, with TRBD1 matching over 8 bases. Per germline, CDR1 SGHNT and CDR2 YYREEE (reference sequence). The CDR3 is made up of 15 amino acids. With 0 bases clipped from V and 4 bases from J, the junction kept 5 bases outside the gene matches. Here the CDR3 reads CASSLAQGVGETQYF. For the CDR3, the DNA is TGTGCCAGCAGCTTGGCACAGGGGGTGGGAGAGACCCAGTACTTC.

V is TRBV6-1 and J is TRBJ2-5; 9 nucleotides line up with TRBD1. The CDR3 is made up of 14 amino acids. Trimming took 5 bases from V and 5 from J; bases not matched to a gene: 6. Germline CDR1 MNHNS, CDR2 SASEGT. The CDR3 protein is CASSPGTGRETQYF. CDR3 DNA: TGTGCCAGCAGTCCTGGGACAGGGCGGGAGACCCAGTACTTC.

This chain uses TRBV7-9 with TRBJ1-2, with D unclear. This CDR3 contains 8 residues. V shed 5 bases and J shed 14 bases, with 6 bases lying between them. Germline V CDR1 and CDR2: SEHNR, FQNEAQ (reference sequence). The CDR3 nucleotides read TGTGCCAGCAGCCCCGAGACCTTC. Its translation is CASSPETF.

This clone was counted a few times. This chain connects TRBV5-8 to TRBJ2-2, with D possibly TRBD2 on 6 matching bases. CDR3 size: 14 residues. The V and J ends lost 2 bases and 5 bases respectively, with 10 bases between them. The germline V gene has CDR1 SGHTS and CDR2 YDEGEE. The CDR3 DNA follows: TGTGCCAGCAGCTTATTAGGAGGGACCGGGGAGCTGTTTTTT. It specifies CASSLLGGTGELFF.